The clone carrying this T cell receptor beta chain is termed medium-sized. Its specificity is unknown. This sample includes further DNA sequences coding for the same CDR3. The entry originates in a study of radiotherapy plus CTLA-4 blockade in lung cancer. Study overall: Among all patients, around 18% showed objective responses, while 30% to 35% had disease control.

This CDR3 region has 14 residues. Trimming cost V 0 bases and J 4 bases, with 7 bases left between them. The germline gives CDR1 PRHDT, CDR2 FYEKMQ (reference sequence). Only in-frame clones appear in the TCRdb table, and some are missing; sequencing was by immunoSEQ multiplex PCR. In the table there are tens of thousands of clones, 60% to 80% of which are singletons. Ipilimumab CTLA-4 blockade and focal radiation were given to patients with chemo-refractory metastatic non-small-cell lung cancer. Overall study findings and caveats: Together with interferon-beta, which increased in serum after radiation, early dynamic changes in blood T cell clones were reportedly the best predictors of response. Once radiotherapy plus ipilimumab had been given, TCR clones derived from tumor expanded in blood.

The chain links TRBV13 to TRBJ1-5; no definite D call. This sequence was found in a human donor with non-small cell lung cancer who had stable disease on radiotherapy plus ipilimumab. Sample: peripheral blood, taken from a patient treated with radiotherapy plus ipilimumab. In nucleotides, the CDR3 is TGTGCCAGCAGCTTAGGACGAGGGAATCAGCCCCAGCATTTT. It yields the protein CASSLGRGNQPQHF.